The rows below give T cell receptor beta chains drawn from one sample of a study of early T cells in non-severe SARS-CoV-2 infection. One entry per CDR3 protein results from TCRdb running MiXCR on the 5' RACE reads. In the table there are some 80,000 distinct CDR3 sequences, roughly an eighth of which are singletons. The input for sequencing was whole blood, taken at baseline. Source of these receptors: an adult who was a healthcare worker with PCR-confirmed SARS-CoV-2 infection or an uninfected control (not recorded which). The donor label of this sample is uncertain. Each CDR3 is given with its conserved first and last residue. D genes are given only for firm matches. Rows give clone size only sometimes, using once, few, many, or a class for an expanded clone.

CDR3 DNA: TGTGCTTCGTCCCGACAGGGACACTACAATGAGCAGTTCTTC
CDR3 protein: CASSRQGHYNEQFF
D gene: TRBD1
J gene: TRBJ2-1
clone size: .
V gene: TRBV7-2

CDR3 DNA: TGTGCCAGTCACGACGCCTGGGAGCAGTACTTC
CDR3 protein: CASHDAWEQYF
D gene: .
J gene: TRBJ2-7
clone size: .
V gene: TRBV2

CDR3 DNA: TGTGCCAGCAGCTTAGTTTCTTCAAGCACTGAAGCTTTCTTT
CDR3 protein: CASSLVSSSTEAFF
D gene: .
J gene: TRBJ1-1
clone size: .
V gene: TRBV11-3

CDR3 DNA: TGCGCCAGCAGCCAAGATCGAGACCGGGGGGCAGATACGCAGTATTTT
CDR3 protein: CASSQDRDRGADTQYF
D gene: TRBD2
J gene: TRBJ2-3
clone size: .
V gene: TRBV4-3

CDR3 DNA: TGCGCCAGCAGCTTGGAGTGGTTTATGGAGACCCAGTACTTC
CDR3 protein: CASSLEWFMETQYF
D gene: .
J gene: TRBJ2-5
clone size: .
V gene: TRBV5-1

CDR3 DNA: TGTGCCATCGCCGGACTAGCGGGAGGGAATTCGGCAGATACGCAGTATTTT
CDR3 protein: CAIAGLAGGNSADTQYF
D gene: TRBD2
J gene: TRBJ2-3
clone size: .
V gene: TRBV10-3

CDR3 DNA: TGCAGTGCTAGTTACAGGGGTAATTCACCCCTCCACTTT
CDR3 protein: CSASYRGNSPLHF
D gene: TRBD1
J gene: TRBJ1-6
clone size: .
V gene: TRBV20-1

CDR3 DNA: TGTGCCAGCAGTTACTCAGGTCTAGCCAAAAACATTCAGTACTTC
CDR3 protein: CASSYSGLAKNIQYF
D gene: .
J gene: TRBJ2-4
clone size: .
V gene: TRBV6-2/TRBV6-3

CDR3 DNA: TGTGCCAGCAGCCACCCGGGACAGGGATCGTATGGCTACACCTTC
CDR3 protein: CASSHPGQGSYGYTF
D gene: TRBD1
J gene: TRBJ1-2
clone size: many
V gene: TRBV3-1

CDR3 DNA: TGTGCCAGCACGCTCGGGGATTTCGACGAGCAGTACTTC
CDR3 protein: CASTLGDFDEQYF
D gene: .
J gene: TRBJ2-7
clone size: few
V gene: TRBV5-6

CDR3 DNA: TGCAGTGCTAGAGCAGCTGGGAGCTCCTATAATTCACCCCTCCACTTT
CDR3 protein: CSARAAGSSYNSPLHF
D gene: .
J gene: TRBJ1-6
clone size: .
V gene: TRBV20-1

CDR3 DNA: TGTGCCAGCAGCTGGGGGAGGATGGCCACGAAGACCCAGTACTTC
CDR3 protein: CASSWGRMATKTQYF
D gene: .
J gene: TRBJ2-5
clone size: many
V gene: TRBV7-6

CDR3 DNA: TGTGCCAGTAGCCTCAGGGGGTCGGTTCTCGAGCAGTACTTC
CDR3 protein: CASSLRGSVLEQYF
D gene: TRBD1
J gene: TRBJ2-7
clone size: few
V gene: TRBV19

CDR3 DNA: TGTGCCAGCAGCTCTCGACTAGCGGGGGCCGCTAACACCGGGGAGCTGTTTTTT
CDR3 protein: CASSSRLAGAANTGELFF
D gene: TRBD2
J gene: TRBJ2-2
clone size: .
V gene: TRBV7-9

CDR3 DNA: TGTGCCAGCAGCAGCCTCAGCTCTGGGGCCAACGTCCTGACTTTC
CDR3 protein: CASSSLSSGANVLTF
D gene: .
J gene: TRBJ2-6
clone size: many
V gene: TRBV28

CDR3 DNA: TGTGCCAGCAGTTACTATCGACAGGCACCGTACTTC
CDR3 protein: CASSYYRQAPYF
D gene: .
J gene: TRBJ2-7
clone size: many
V gene: TRBV6-6

CDR3 DNA: TGTGCCATCCAGGGGATGGGAACTGAAGCTTTCTTT
CDR3 protein: CAIQGMGTEAFF
D gene: .
J gene: TRBJ1-1
clone size: few
V gene: TRBV25-1

CDR3 DNA: TGCGCCAGCAGCTTTCAGCCCGAGGGCACTGAAGCTTTCTTT
CDR3 protein: CASSFQPEGTEAFF
D gene: .
J gene: TRBJ1-1
clone size: .
V gene: TRBV5-1

CDR3 DNA: TGTGCCAGCAGCCACGCCACCAGCGGGAGGGCCTACAATGAGCAGTTCTTC
CDR3 protein: CASSHATSGRAYNEQFF
D gene: TRBD2
J gene: TRBJ2-1
clone size: few
V gene: TRBV4-2

CDR3 DNA: TGTGCCAGCAGCTACTTCTCTAGGGTAGAAGAGACCCAGTACTTC
CDR3 protein: CASSYFSRVEETQYF
D gene: .
J gene: TRBJ2-5
clone size: .
V gene: TRBV13